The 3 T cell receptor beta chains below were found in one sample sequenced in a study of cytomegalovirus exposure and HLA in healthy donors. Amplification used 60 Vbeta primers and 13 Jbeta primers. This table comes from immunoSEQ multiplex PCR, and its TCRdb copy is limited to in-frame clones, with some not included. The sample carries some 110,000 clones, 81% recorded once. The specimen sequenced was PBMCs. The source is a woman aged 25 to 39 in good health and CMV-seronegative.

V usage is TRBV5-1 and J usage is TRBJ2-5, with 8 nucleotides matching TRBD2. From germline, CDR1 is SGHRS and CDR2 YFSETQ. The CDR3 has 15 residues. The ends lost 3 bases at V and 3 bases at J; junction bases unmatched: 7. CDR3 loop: CASSSRGGTEETQYF. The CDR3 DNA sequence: TGCGCCAGCAGCTCCCGGGGGGGGACGGAAGAGACCCAGTACTTC. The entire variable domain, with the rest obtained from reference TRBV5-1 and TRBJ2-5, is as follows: KAGVTQTPRYLIKTRGQQVTLSCSPISGHRSVSWYQQTPGQGLQFLFEYFSETQRNKGNFPGRFSGRQFSNSRSEMNVSTLELGDSALYLCASSSRGGTEETQYFGPGTRLLVL.

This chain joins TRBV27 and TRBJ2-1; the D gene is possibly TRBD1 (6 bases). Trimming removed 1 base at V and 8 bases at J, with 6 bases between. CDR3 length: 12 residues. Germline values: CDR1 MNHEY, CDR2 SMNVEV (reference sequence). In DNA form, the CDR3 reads TGTGCCAGCAGTTTATGGGGGCATGAGCAGTTCTTC. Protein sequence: CASSLWGHEQFF.

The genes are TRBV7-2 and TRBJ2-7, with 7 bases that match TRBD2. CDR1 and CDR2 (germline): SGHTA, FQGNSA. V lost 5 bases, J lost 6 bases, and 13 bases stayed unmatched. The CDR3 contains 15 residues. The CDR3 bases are TGTGCCAGCAGCCCGACTGGTCCAGCGGGAAGCGAGCAGTACTTC. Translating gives CASSPTGPAGSEQYF.